This TCR beta chain was profiled in a study of post-analysis software for immune sequencing data (dated by TCRdb to the mid-2010s). Broadly, across the study: Recorded disease courses included relapsing-remitting, secondary progressive and progressive-relapsing multiple sclerosis, with some patients lacking subtype annotation. A subset of samples was prepared in parallel using single-end sample barcoding, then pooled and co-amplified after Illumina adapter ligation. The multiple sclerosis patient repertoires were compared with about a dozen previously published healthy control repertoires from donors aged roughly 6 to 25 years. What the authors observed across the whole study: Significantly lower normalized Chao1 diversity was found in multiple sclerosis patients than in controls, suggesting substantial peripheral T-cell clonal expansion. Direct clustering with F measure showed strong co-clustering of samples prepared in the same batch, prompting a batch-effect correction. Significantly higher frequencies in patients than in controls were found for several TRBV segments, including TRBV5-6, TRBV5-1 and TRBV20-1. The control group was slightly older than the multiple sclerosis patient group.

TCR beta repertoires were profiled from peripheral blood of under 15 young patients with multiple sclerosis to demonstrate the VDJtools post-analysis software. The patients with multiple sclerosis were children and adolescents between roughly 6 and 17 years of age. Here V drops 3 bases and J drops 0 bases, and the junction holds 21 bases not matched to any gene. The CDR3 has 21 amino acids, counting the end cysteine and phenylalanine. The retained sequence is limited to the CDR3, 63 bases, with the frame set at the first base. Reading the germline V gene gives CDR1 SGDLS and CDR2 YYNGEE. Libraries came from PCR. The sequencer was an Illumina HiSeq 2500. To reduce PCR and sequencing biases, unique molecular identifiers were built into the TCR beta cDNA libraries. Every 1 to 10 million input T cells yielded approximately 500,000 cDNA molecules, meaning each molecule approximated one T cell. The patient libraries were prepared and sequenced using the same protocol as the earlier healthy control dataset. Within a given batch, samples were prepared together, multiplexed and sequenced on the same HiSeq lane. In the source study's methods: MIGEC was used to process the raw barcoded reads, and molecular identifier groups with only a single read were discarded before consensus assembly and CDR3 extraction. VDJtools was used for post-analysis of the clonotype tables, with diversity normalized by down-sampling every dataset to the smallest sample size. Repertoire overlap clustering matched CDR3 amino acid but not nucleotide sequences to correct batch-related cross-sample contamination. The public reads were quality trimmed at Q25 with fastp and then assembled into clones with MiXCR by TCRdb, keeping productive beta chains. Under each unique CDR3 protein, matching rows form one entry showing the most common genes and DNA. The V and J calls were determined by TCRdb, not by the authors. Within this sample are a few hundred thousand distinct CDR3 sequences, with roughly 45% of them counted one time only. The ten largest clones take up 9.5% to 13% of the sample.

This clonotype was detected only a few times. This clone's antigen is unknown. No quality values exist for individual bases; no much larger clone is one base distant. The receptor comes from a girl aged 10 to 17 with multiple sclerosis. This receptor chain uses TRBV9 and TRBJ2-1; 7 bases in the middle match TRBD2. The sequencing sample was made of blood. The nucleotide sequence reads as follows: TGTGCCAGCAGCGCGGCTAGCGGAACCTATGACGGACAAAGCTCCTACAATGAGCAGTTCTTC. This is translated as CASSAASGTYDGQSSYNEQFF.